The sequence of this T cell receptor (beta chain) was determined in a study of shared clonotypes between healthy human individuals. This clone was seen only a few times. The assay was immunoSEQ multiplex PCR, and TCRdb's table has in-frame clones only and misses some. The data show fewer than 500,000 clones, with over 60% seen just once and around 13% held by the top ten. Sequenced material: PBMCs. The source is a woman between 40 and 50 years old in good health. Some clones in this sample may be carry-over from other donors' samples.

CDR3 coding DNA: TGCGCCAGCAGCCCAGGGGGTCCTACTCTTAGCTATGGCTACACCTTC. Translation gives CASSPGGPTLSYGYTF. V usage is TRBV5-1 and J usage is TRBJ1-2; 7 nucleotides match TRBD1. Germline V gene sequence: CDR1 SGHRS, CDR2 YFSETQ. The CDR3 has 16 residues. The V and J ends lost 4 bases and 4 bases, in that order; junction bases with no gene match: 13.